The 29 T cell receptor beta chains presented below share a single source sample, sequenced in a study of T-cell memory formation after mild COVID-19. TCRdb processed the 5' RACE reads anew with MiXCR; each CDR3 protein has one entry. The sample has under 200,000 distinct CDR3 sequences; approximately 12% are singletons. Sequences were obtained from PBMCs or a T cell subset sorted from them (not recorded which). The receptor source for this set is a young man who had mild COVID-19 (a few samples of this study predate the infection). Cell type and time point are not known.

V and J are TRBV20-1 and TRBJ1-2, with 9 bases matching TRBD1. CDR1 and CDR2 from the germline V gene are DFQATT and SNEGSKA (reference sequence). The CDR3 spans 13 residues. Trimming cost V 4 bases and J 14 bases; bases outside gene matches: 14. CDR3 sequence reads: CSAKGQGLQVKTF. The CDR3 region has the DNA TGCAGTGCTAAGGGACAGGGCCTTCAAGTTAAGACCTTC.

This sequence joins TRBV24-1 and TRBJ2-2; the D is unclear. CDR3 size: 17 residues. Between the trimmed V and J ends, which lost 4 bases and 2 bases, there was a span of 16 bases. CDR1 and CDR2 from the germline V gene are KGHDR and SFDVKD. CDR3 protein: CATSERRTAGNTGELFF. The CDR3 DNA follows: TGTGCCACCAGTGAGCGTCGCACGGCCGGCAACACCGGGGAGCTGTTTTTT.

This chain joins TRBV9 and TRBJ1-4; TRBD1 matches 7 bases. The CDR3 length is 15 residues. The junction had 7 bases not matched to a gene; V was cut back by 4 bases and J by 4 bases. Per the germline V gene, CDR1 is SGDLS and CDR2 is YYNGEE. The CDR3 loop is CASSPRGRDNEKLFF. The CDR3 DNA reads TGTGCCAGCAGCCCCAGGGGGAGGGATAATGAAAAACTGTTTTTT.

This chain links TRBV5-1 with TRBJ2-1; 12 nucleotides match TRBD2. The germline CDR1 and CDR2 sequences are SGHRS and YFSETQ. V shed 4 bases, J shed 10 bases, and the junction held 9 bases outside the gene matches. There are 15 residues in the CDR3. The CDR3 region is CASSKTSGGPGEQFF. CDR3 bases: TGCGCCAGCAGCAAGACTAGCGGGGGCCCAGGGGAGCAGTTCTTC.

This rearrangement joins TRBV6-6 to TRBJ2-7; D gene unclear. The CDR3 runs 13 residues. CDR1 and CDR2 (germline): MNHNY, SVGAGI (reference sequence). V lost 4 bases to trimming and J lost 1 base, with 8 bases between them. The CDR3 reads CASSSADSYEQYV. The CDR3 DNA is TGTGCCAGCAGTTCGGCCGATTCCTACGAGCAGTACGTC.

This clonotype was counted many times. The rearrangement links TRBV6-2 or TRBV6-3 to TRBJ2-1, with D perhaps assigned TRBD1 or TRBD2 (5 bases each). V gave up 0 bases and J gave up 3 bases, with 15 bases separating them. This CDR3 is 17 amino acids long. CDR1 and CDR2 (germline): MNHEY, SVGEGT. The CDR3 is CASSYSSVRGVYNEQFF. The CDR3 DNA follows: TGTGCCAGCAGTTACTCGAGTGTGAGAGGGGTCTACAATGAGCAGTTCTTC.

The genes are TRBV6-5 and TRBJ1-5; 9 positions match TRBD1. Trimming at V came to 4 bases and at J to 6 bases, leaving 4 bases not matched to a gene. Germline assignment: CDR1 MNHEY and CDR2 SVGAGI. CDR3 length equals 14 residues. The CDR3 coding sequence is TGTGCCAGCAGTTCCCACAGGGGGCTTCAGCCCCAGCATTTT. It yields the protein CASSSHRGLQPQHF.

This clonotype was seen a handful of times. The chain uses TRBV7-3 and TRBJ2-1; D is unclear. The length of the CDR3 is 13 residues. Deletions cut 1 base from V and 9 bases from J, with 10 bases between. CDR1 and CDR2 from the germline V gene are SGHTA and FQGTGA. The CDR3 nucleotides read TGTGCCAGCAGCTTAAATACCGATAGTGAGCAGTTCTTC. Translation gives CASSLNTDSEQFF. The full variable domain, completed using reference TRBV7-3 and TRBJ2-1, is GAGVSQTPSNKVTEKGKYVELRCDPISGHTALYWYRQSLGQGPEFLIYFQGTGAADDSGLPNDRFFAVRPEGSVSTLKIQRTERGDSAVYLCASSLNTDSEQFFGPGTRLTVL.

The chain employs TRBV9 and TRBJ2-3; 11 bases are a match to TRBD2. From germline, CDR1 is SGDLS and CDR2 YYNGEE. CDR3 length equals 17 residues. V was pared by 0 bases and J by 5 bases, with 8 bases of the junction left unmatched. The CDR3 is CASSVGSSGGAEDTQYF. DNA for the CDR3: TGTGCCAGCAGCGTAGGAAGTAGCGGGGGGGCCGAAGATACGCAGTATTTT.

The V call is TRBV12-3 or TRBV12-4, the J call TRBJ2-7, with 9 bases matching TRBD2. The CDR3 consists of 16 residues. The V gene end was trimmed by 3 bases and the J gene end by 5 bases; junction bases not matched to a gene: 11. The CDR3 sequence is CASSFVLAGGPDEQYF. The CDR3, as DNA: TGTGCCAGCAGTTTCGTGTTGGCGGGGGGGCCGGACGAGCAGTACTTC.

The V and J genes are TRBV6-5 and TRBJ2-5, with 7 bases matching TRBD2. CDR1 MNHEY and CDR2 SVGAGI come from the germline V gene. The CDR3 is 16 residues long. Trimming removed 0 bases from V and 4 bases from J; junction bases left unmatched: 8. Here the CDR3 DNA reads TGTGCCAGCAGTTACTCCGGACCGGGAGGCGGAGAGACCCAGTACTTC. Translation gives CASSYSGPGGGETQYF.

The CDR3, as DNA: TGTGCCAGCAGGGGGACGGGGAACACTGAAGCTTTCTTT. Its protein is CASRGTGNTEAFF. The gene calls are TRBV6-5 and TRBJ1-1; D might be TRBD1 (5 bases). The CDR3 has 13 amino acids. The germline V and J ends were trimmed by 6 bases and 1 base, with 9 bases remaining between them. Germline CDR1 and CDR2: MNHEY and SVGAGI.

This clonotype was counted a few times. This chain uses TRBV5-1 with TRBJ1-2, with 11 bases matching TRBD1. The CDR3 totals 17 residues. CDR1 and CDR2 (germline): SGHRS, YFSETQ. With 2 bases clipped from V and 7 bases from J, the junction kept 13 bases outside the gene matches. CDR3 sequence (DNA): TGCGCCAGCAGCTTAGCCGGGACAGGGGGAGCGTCGGTTGGCTACACCTTC. Protein: CASSLAGTGGASVGYTF.

This chain uses TRBV5-6 with TRBJ1-5, with a weak D call TRBD1 (6 bases). This CDR3 contains 15 residues. The ends were cut back, 5 bases at V and 8 bases at J, with 20 bases in the middle. Germline CDR1 is SGHDT and CDR2 is YYEEEE. CDR3 protein: CASSRILTGWEPQHF. DNA for the CDR3: TGTGCCAGCAGTCGGATACTAACAGGGTGGGAGCCCCAGCATTTT. Looking up the rest from reference TRBV5-6 and TRBJ1-5 gives the full variable domain: DAGVTQSPTHLIKTRGQQVTLRCSPKSGHDTVSWYQQALGQGPQFIFQYYEEEERQRGNFPDRFSGHQFPNYSSELNVNALLLGDSALYLCASSRILTGWEPQHFGDGTRLSIL.

This clonotype was counted only a few times. V is TRBV5-1 and J is TRBJ2-1; D gene uncertain. V was cut by 0 bases and J by 7 bases, with 8 bases left in between. Looked up from germline, CDR1 is SGHRS and CDR2 is YFSETQ. This CDR3 comprises 13 residues. CDR3 amino acids: CASSLGELNEQFF. The CDR3 coding sequence is TGCGCCAGCAGCTTGGGAGAGCTAAATGAGCAGTTCTTC. The full variable domain, its missing parts supplied by reference TRBV5-1 and TRBJ2-1, is KAGVTQTPRYLIKTRGQQVTLSCSPISGHRSVSWYQQTPGQGLQFLFEYFSETQRNKGNFPGRFSGRQFSNSRSEMNVSTLELGDSALYLCASSLGELNEQFFGPGTRLTVL.

This clonotype was observed a handful of times. The rearrangement joins TRBV5-8 to TRBJ1-4; D is unresolved. This CDR3 is 13 amino acids long. The germline V gene encodes CDR1 SGHTS and CDR2 YDEGEE. The V and J ends lost 4 bases and 8 bases respectively, with 12 bases between them. CDR3 sequence reads: CASSRPTGEKLFF. CDR3 nucleotide sequence: TGTGCCAGCAGCCGGCCGACCGGGGAAAAACTGTTTTTT.

This chain connects TRBV19 to TRBJ2-2; D perhaps matches TRBD1 (6 bases). Germline V lookup: CDR1 LNHDA, CDR2 SQIVND (reference sequence). Trimming stripped 9 bases from V and 4 bases from J, with 12 bases between. The CDR3 is made up of 13 amino acids. The CDR3 here is CASVQGGTGELFF. The CDR3 coding sequence is TGTGCCAGCGTACAGGGCGGCACCGGGGAGCTGTTTTTT.

This sequence joins TRBV10-3 and TRBJ2-7; D could derive from TRBD1 or TRBD2 (5 bases each). Trimming took 0 bases from V and 2 from J, leaving 14 bases between them. Germline V gene lookup returns CDR1 ENHRY and CDR2 SYGVKD. This CDR3 contains 16 residues. CDR3 coding DNA: TGTGCCATCAGTGAGTCGAGGCAGGGACCCACCTACGAGCAGTACGTC. Its protein is CAISESRQGPTYEQYV.

This clonotype has just a few counts. This chain connects TRBV7-2 to TRBJ1-1; weak D call: TRBD1 (6 bases). Germline V gene sequence: CDR1 SGHTA, CDR2 FQGNSA. This CDR3 is built from 14 residues. The V end was cut by 1 base, the J end by 3 bases, with 9 bases between. The CDR3 coding sequence is TGTGCCAGCAGCTTAGAGGGGGGGTACACTGAAGCTTTCTTT. It specifies CASSLEGGYTEAFF.

This clonotype has ten or more counts. The rearrangement links TRBV5-1 to TRBJ1-2, with D unresolved. In germline, CDR1 is SGHRS, CDR2 YFSETQ. Trimming cost V 1 base and J 2 bases, with 6 bases left between them. The CDR3 consists of 13 residues. The CDR3 coding sequence is TGCGCCAGCAGCTTGAACGGAAACTATGGCTACACCTTC. It encodes CASSLNGNYGYTF.

This clonotype has just a few counts. The chain is built from TRBV7-3 and TRBJ2-5; D gene ambiguous. Germline V CDR1 and CDR2: SGHTA, FQGTGA. This CDR3 is 13 amino acids long. Trimming pared 4 bases from V and 4 bases from J, leaving 10 bases between. The CDR3, as DNA: TGTGCCAGCAGCTCGGGCCTAGGAGAGACCCAGTACTTC. Its translation is CASSSGLGETQYF.

This clonotype was found many times. The rearrangement links TRBV6-5 to TRBJ1-6; possibly TRBD1 for D (5 bases). CDR1 and CDR2 from the germline V gene are MNHEY and SVGAGI. The ends were cut back, 0 bases at V and 6 bases at J, with 15 bases in the middle. The CDR3 spans 17 residues. The CDR3 here is CASSYSKWAGSNSPLHF. As DNA, the CDR3 is TGTGCCAGCAGTTACTCGAAGTGGGCAGGGAGTAATTCACCCCTCCACTTT.

The chain is built from TRBV6-5 and TRBJ2-5, with D unclear. CDR1 is MNHEY and CDR2 is SVGAGI in the germline V gene. There are 15 residues in the CDR3. Trimming left V 0 bases short and J 7 bases short, with 15 bases between. The CDR3 coding sequence is TGTGCCAGCAGTTACTCAATGATGATGGAAGGGACCCAGTACTTC. It is translated as CASSYSMMMEGTQYF.

The table lists this clonotype with many counts. The chain recombines TRBV6-2 or TRBV6-3 with TRBJ1-1; D remains unclear. The germline V gene encodes CDR1 MNHEY and CDR2 SVGEGT. The length of the CDR3 is 15 residues. The V end lost 5 bases, the J end lost 0 bases, and 13 bases lay between the germline ends. As DNA, the CDR3 is TGTGCCAGCAGTACCCATCGGACGGTGAACACTGAAGCTTTCTTT. Encoded protein: CASSTHRTVNTEAFF.

DNA of the CDR3: TGTGCCAGCAGCGTAGACGGCGGATTGAACACCGGGGAGCTGTTTTTT. This gives the protein CASSVDGGLNTGELFF. The chain joins TRBV9 to TRBJ2-2; D remains ambiguous. Germline V gene sequence: CDR1 SGDLS, CDR2 YYNGEE. CDR3 length equals 16 residues. The V end lost 0 bases, the J end lost 1 base, and 10 bases lay between the germline ends.

The chain carries TRBV7-9 and TRBJ2-7; D is unresolved. Trimming removed 7 bases from V and 0 bases from J, with 19 bases in between. This CDR3 comprises 16 residues. CDR1 and CDR2 (germline): SEHNR, FQNEAQ (reference sequence). CDR3 bases: TGTGCCAGCACCACCTCTCGGGCCCAGAGCTCCTACGAGCAGTACTTC. The encoded protein is CASTTSRAQSSYEQYF.

This clonotype was counted between two and nine times. The CDR3 DNA reads TGTGCCAGCAGCCCCGGACAGTACACTGAAGCTTTCTTT. As protein: CASSPGQYTEAFF. The V gene is TRBV12-3 or TRBV12-4, the J gene TRBJ1-1, with a weak D call TRBD1 (6 bases). The CDR3 contains 13 residues. V was cut by 6 bases and J by 3 bases, with 11 bases left in between.

This clonotype was seen more than once but under ten times. This rearrangement joins TRBV12-3 or TRBV12-4 to TRBJ1-5, with a weak D call TRBD1 (5 bases). The CDR3 has 16 residues. V lost 5 bases and J 7 bases, leaving 21 bases between the germline ends. CDR3 amino acids: CASSDRTIPPIQPQHF. CDR3 in DNA: TGTGCCAGCAGTGATAGGACAATCCCCCCCATACAGCCCCAGCATTTT.

This clonotype has a handful of counts. This chain connects TRBV4-3 to TRBJ2-6; D gene unclear. The CDR3 has 13 residues. From germline, CDR1 is LGHNA and CDR2 YSLEER. The V gene lost 3 bases and the J gene lost 4 bases, with 4 bases spanning the gap. The CDR3 DNA follows: TGCGCCAGCAGCCATCGGGGGGCCAACGTCCTGACTTTC. Residues: CASSHRGANVLTF.